A selection of T cell receptor beta chains follows, all from one sample in a study of T-cell reconstitution after alpha-beta-depleted transplantation in children. TCRdb passed the PCR reads through MiXCR, listing each CDR3 protein once. The repertoire holds about 400,000 distinct CDR3 sequences, under 20% seen once, with around 30% in the top ten. Specimen: PBMCs, mostly from graft donor cells, collected 360 days after TCRalphabeta/CD19-depleted stem cell transplant. Receptors originate from a boy under two years old who had a stem cell transplant for Wiskott-Aldrich syndrome, so the T cells may come from the graft donor. The CDR3 runs from the conserved cysteine through the conserved F or W. The D gene is left open where the match is weak. Not all rows give a size; the values are once, few, many and, for expanded clones, a class.

V gene	CDR3 length	J gene	D gene	clone size	CDR3 DNA	CDR3 protein
TRBV5-1	14	TRBJ2-7	.	few	TGCGCCAGCAGCTTGGTACAGGGTTGGAGCGAGCAGTACTTC	CASSLVQGWSEQYF
TRBV20-1	12	TRBJ2-7	.	.	TGCAGTGCTAGACAGGACCCTTACGAGCAGTACTTC	CSARQDPYEQYF
TRBV18	16	TRBJ2-1	.	.	TGTGCCAGCTCACCCCAGGCTCTCAAGATTTACAATGAGCAGTTCTTC	CASSPQALKIYNEQFF
TRBV2	15	TRBJ2-5	.	few	TGTGCCAGCAGTGACCCCTCGGACTTCCAAGAGACCCAGTACTTC	CASSDPSDFQETQYF
TRBV12-3/TRBV12-4	16	TRBJ2-3	TRBD2	few	TGTGCCAGCGGACTTCTCGGGGGGGGAGGCACAGATACGCAGTATTTT	CASGLLGGGGTDTQYF
TRBV11-2	15	TRBJ2-7	.	few	TGTGCCAGCAGCCTAGGGGCAGCAAGGTACCGCGAGCAGTACTTC	CASSLGAARYREQYF
TRBV12-3/TRBV12-4	15	TRBJ1-1	TRBD1	few	TGTGCCAGCAGTTTCCTGACAGGGGCGGGCACTGAAGCTTTCTTT	CASSFLTGAGTEAFF
TRBV29-1	14	TRBJ2-5	TRBD2	.	TGCAGTCTAGCGGGAGCTCCCCGCCAAGAGACCCAGTACTTC	CSLAGAPRQETQYF
TRBV5-1	15	TRBJ2-7	.	.	TGCGCCAGCAGCTTGTCCGGGAAGACCTCCTACGAGCAGTACTTC	CASSLSGKTSYEQYF
TRBV3-1	14	TRBJ1-1	.	.	TGTGCCAGCAGCCCCGTATGGGGGAACACTGAAGCTTTCTTT	CASSPVWGNTEAFF
TRBV6-5	19	TRBJ1-5	TRBD1	.	TGTGCCAGCAGCGCTACCCAGGGGGCCAGAAAAGATAGCAATCAGCCCCAGCATTTT	CASSATQGARKDSNQPQHF
TRBV6-2/TRBV6-3	14	TRBJ1-5	.	few	TGTGCCAGCAGTACGAGGAAGCACAATCAGCCCCAGCATTTT	CASSTRKHNQPQHF
TRBV5-1	15	TRBJ2-1	TRBD2	.	TGCGCCAGCAGTTTGACTAGCGGGGGATGGAATGAGCAGTTCTTC	CASSLTSGGWNEQFF
TRBV11-2	19	TRBJ2-5	.	few	TGTGCCAGCAGCTCCCAGCGGGTCCTCACCCTTAGCCCCTTGGAGACCCAGTACTTC	CASSSQRVLTLSPLETQYF
TRBV14	15	TRBJ2-5	.	few	TGTGCCAGCAGCCAAGATCCTCACCCACGAGAGACCCAGTACTTC	CASSQDPHPRETQYF
TRBV11-2	15	TRBJ2-5	TRBD1	.	TGTGCCAGCAGCTTAGACAGGGGGCGCGGAGAGACCCAGTACTTC	CASSLDRGRGETQYF
TRBV5-1	12	TRBJ1-1	.	.	TGCGCCAGCAGGTCCGGGTCATGGCAGACTTTCTTT	CASRSGSWQTFF
TRBV20-1	13	TRBJ2-7	.	.	TGCAGTGCCCCTATTGCTAGGGGCTACGAGCAGTACTTC	CSAPIARGYEQYF
TRBV5-1	13	TRBJ2-1	.	.	TGCACCAGCAGCTGGGCCAGAGGCAATGAGCAGTTCTTC	CTSSWARGNEQFF
TRBV12-3/TRBV12-4	16	TRBJ2-7	TRBD2	.	TGTGCCAGCAGTTTGACTAGCGGGAAATTCACCTACGAGCAGTACTTC	CASSLTSGKFTYEQYF
TRBV7-4	14	TRBJ1-5	.	.	TGTGCCAGCAGCTCCGGACGGAGCAATCAGCCCCAGCATTTT	CASSSGRSNQPQHF
TRBV19	13	TRBJ1-2	.	many	TGTGCCAGTAGTCCAAAGTCCAACTATGGCTACACCTTC	CASSPKSNYGYTF
TRBV20-1	11	TRBJ2-5	.	few	TGCAGTGCGGCACACGGGGAGACCCAGTACTTC	CSAAHGETQYF
TRBV3-1	14	TRBJ2-7	.	few	TGTGCCAGCAGCCGTTGGACGGCTTCCTACGAGCAGTACTTC	CASSRWTASYEQYF
TRBV2	12	TRBJ2-1	.	.	TGTGCCAGCAGGCCCTGGGGGTCTGAGCAGTTCTTC	CASRPWGSEQFF
TRBV7-9	16	TRBJ2-7	TRBD1	.	TGTGCCAGCAGCTTAGCGCCGACAGGGAACTCCTACGAGCAGTACTTC	CASSLAPTGNSYEQYF
TRBV24-1	15	TRBJ2-7	.	.	TGTGCCACCAGTGGTTCCCGGGACAACTCCTACGAGCAGTACTTC	CATSGSRDNSYEQYF
TRBV12-3/TRBV12-4	14	TRBJ2-2	.	.	TGTGCCAGCAGTTTAGATTCCTCCACCGGGGAGCTGTTTTTT	CASSLDSSTGELFF
TRBV7-9	13	TRBJ2-7	TRBD2	few	TGTGCCAGTTCGGGGGGATCGGAGTACGAGCAGTACTTC	CASSGGSEYEQYF
TRBV5-1	15	TRBJ2-7	TRBD2	once	TGCGCCAGCGGTCCGATGACTAGCGTCTCCTACGAGCAGTACTTC	CASGPMTSVSYEQYF
TRBV12-3/TRBV12-4	14	TRBJ2-1	.	.	TGTGCCAGCAGTCCCCGCCCTACTAGAAATGAGCAGTTCTTC	CASSPRPTRNEQFF
TRBV5-1	14	TRBJ2-7	.	.	TGCGCCAGCAGGCCTACAGCTAGCTCCTACGAGCAGTACTTC	CASRPTASSYEQYF
TRBV7-9	14	TRBJ2-1	.	few	TGTGCCAGCAGCTTCCATGGTAGAGGCAATGAGCAGTTCTTC	CASSFHGRGNEQFF
TRBV29-1	14	TRBJ2-1	TRBD2	.	TGCAGCGTTGAAGATCTAGCGGGCCACAATGAGCAGTTCTTC	CSVEDLAGHNEQFF
TRBV7-2	14	TRBJ1-1	.	.	TGTGCCAGCAGCTCCTCCTTCTTGAACACTGAAGCTTTCTTT	CASSSSFLNTEAFF
TRBV10-3	13	TRBJ1-1	TRBD1	.	TGTGCCATCATGCCCTACACAGGGGGCGAAGCTTTCTTT	CAIMPYTGGEAFF
TRBV10-1	14	TRBJ2-3	.	few	TGCGCCAGCAGTGACCACCTCCGGGCAGATACGCAGTATTTT	CASSDHLRADTQYF
TRBV7-2	14	TRBJ2-5	.	.	TGTGCCAGCAGCTTCGGGGGATTGGGAGAGACCCAGTACTTC	CASSFGGLGETQYF
TRBV10-3	15	TRBJ1-2	.	many	TGTGCCATCAGTGAGTTTGACAAGGGGAACTATGGCTACACCTTC	CAISEFDKGNYGYTF
TRBV7-8	13	TRBJ2-5	.	many	TGTGCCAGCAGCTTAGAGCACGCGGAGACCCAGTACTTC	CASSLEHAETQYF
TRBV4-1	15	TRBJ2-5	TRBD1	few	TGCGCCAGCAGCCAAGAGGACAGGGCGCAAGAGACCCAGTACTTC	CASSQEDRAQETQYF
TRBV6-6	13	TRBJ1-6	.	few	TGTGCCTCAAGGGGGTGGGGGAAAATACCCCTCCACTTT	CASRGWGKIPLHF
TRBV12-3/TRBV12-4	12	TRBJ1-1	.	.	TGTGCCAGCAGGGCGTCGAACACTGAAGCTTTCTTT	CASRASNTEAFF